These T cell receptor beta chains were read from a single sample in a study of CD8 T cells in ankylosing spondylitis. TCRdb re-called the 5' RACE reads through MiXCR, storing one row per CDR3 protein. This table holds about 400,000 distinct CDR3 sequences, around 20% found once. Sequencing was carried out using blood, either unsorted or a sorted T cell fraction (not recorded which). The receptor set was obtained from a male donor with ankylosing spondylitis. CDR3s include the opening cysteine and the closing phenylalanine or tryptophan. The order of the fields is clone size, J gene, D gene, V gene, CDR3 protein, CDR3 DNA. D genes are given only for firm matches. Rows may omit the clone size; those that give it use once, few, many or a size class.

clone size: few
J gene: TRBJ2-5
D gene: .
V gene: TRBV18
CDR3 protein: CASSPQTVETQYF
CDR3 DNA: TGTGCCAGCTCACCCCAAACGGTGGAGACCCAGTACTTC

clone size: .
J gene: TRBJ2-3
D gene: .
V gene: TRBV20-1
CDR3 protein: CSARDPGLGTDTQYF
CDR3 DNA: TGCAGTGCTAGAGATCCAGGCCTAGGCACAGATACGCAGTATTTT

clone size: .
J gene: TRBJ1-1
D gene: .
V gene: TRBV5-1
CDR3 protein: CASSLDGDPSTEAFF
CDR3 DNA: TGCGCCAGCAGCTTGGATGGGGACCCAAGCACTGAAGCTTTCTTT

clone size: few
J gene: TRBJ2-5
D gene: .
V gene: TRBV28
CDR3 protein: CASSLLARYQETQYF
CDR3 DNA: TGTGCCAGCAGTTTATTGGCTAGATATCAAGAGACCCAGTACTTC

clone size: .
J gene: TRBJ2-1
D gene: .
V gene: TRBV10-3
CDR3 protein: CASQPGTLSYNEQFF
CDR3 DNA: TGTGCCAGCCAGCCCGGGACTCTGTCCTACAATGAGCAGTTCTTC

clone size: .
J gene: TRBJ2-6
D gene: TRBD1
V gene: TRBV12-3/TRBV12-4
CDR3 protein: CASSSRDRAPSGANVLTF
CDR3 DNA: TGTGCCAGCAGTTCCAGGGACAGGGCCCCCTCCGGGGCCAACGTCCTGACTTTC

clone size: .
J gene: TRBJ2-3
D gene: .
V gene: TRBV18
CDR3 protein: CASSPTLQDSTDTQYF
CDR3 DNA: TGTGCCAGCTCACCAACCTTGCAGGATAGCACAGATACGCAGTATTTT

clone size: .
J gene: TRBJ2-1
D gene: .
V gene: TRBV12-3/TRBV12-4
CDR3 protein: CASSPGFDEQFF
CDR3 DNA: TGTGCCAGCAGCCCGGGGTTCGATGAGCAGTTCTTC

clone size: .
J gene: TRBJ2-1
D gene: .
V gene: TRBV4-1
CDR3 protein: CASSQLPAQYGYEQFF
CDR3 DNA: TGCGCCAGCAGCCAACTCCCGGCCCAATACGGGTATGAGCAGTTCTTC

clone size: many
J gene: TRBJ2-7
D gene: .
V gene: TRBV5-1
CDR3 protein: CASSVRTESYEQYF
CDR3 DNA: TGCGCCAGCAGCGTACGGACGGAATCCTACGAGCAGTACTTC

clone size: .
J gene: TRBJ2-7
D gene: .
V gene: TRBV29-1
CDR3 protein: CSVRGSAFYEQYF
CDR3 DNA: TGCAGCGTTCGTGGCTCAGCCTTCTACGAGCAGTACTTC

clone size: many
J gene: TRBJ2-3
D gene: TRBD2
V gene: TRBV12-3/TRBV12-4
CDR3 protein: CASSSGLASTDTQYF
CDR3 DNA: TGTGCCAGCAGTTCCGGACTAGCCAGCACAGATACGCAGTATTTT

clone size: .
J gene: TRBJ2-5
D gene: TRBD2
V gene: TRBV20-1
CDR3 protein: CSARDPARTSRGETQYF
CDR3 DNA: TGCAGTGCTAGAGACCCCGCCCGGACTAGCAGGGGAGAGACCCAGTACTTC

clone size: .
J gene: TRBJ2-6
D gene: .
V gene: TRBV5-1
CDR3 protein: CASSWKAGVSGANVLTF
CDR3 DNA: TGCGCCAGCAGTTGGAAGGCCGGGGTCTCTGGGGCCAACGTCCTGACTTTC

clone size: few
J gene: TRBJ2-4
D gene: .
V gene: TRBV7-2
CDR3 protein: CASSLGAMTKNIQYF
CDR3 DNA: TGTGCCAGCAGCTTAGGTGCGATGACCAAAAACATTCAGTACTTC

clone size: .
J gene: TRBJ2-7
D gene: .
V gene: TRBV7-9
CDR3 protein: CASSYLGGPTYEQYF
CDR3 DNA: TGTGCCAGCAGCTACCTTGGAGGGCCGACTTACGAGCAGTACTTC

clone size: few
J gene: TRBJ1-2
D gene: .
V gene: TRBV5-1
CDR3 protein: CASSRMQGSDYGYTF
CDR3 DNA: TGCGCCAGCAGCAGAATGCAAGGATCCGACTATGGCTACACCTTC

clone size: .
J gene: TRBJ2-7
D gene: TRBD1
V gene: TRBV6-5
CDR3 protein: CASSLVRGRPNEQYF
CDR3 DNA: TGTGCCAGCAGTTTGGTAAGGGGGCGCCCCAACGAGCAGTACTTC

clone size: few
J gene: TRBJ2-1
D gene: .
V gene: TRBV7-2
CDR3 protein: CASSLSSDLYNEQFF
CDR3 DNA: TGTGCCAGCAGCTTAAGCAGCGACCTATACAATGAGCAGTTCTTC

clone size: many
J gene: TRBJ2-7
D gene: .
V gene: TRBV12-3/TRBV12-4
CDR3 protein: CASGRDGAPREQYF
CDR3 DNA: TGTGCCAGCGGTCGGGACGGAGCCCCCCGGGAGCAGTACTTC

clone size: .
J gene: TRBJ1-5
D gene: .
V gene: TRBV18
CDR3 protein: CASSPPNQPQHF
CDR3 DNA: TGTGCCAGCTCACCACCTAATCAGCCCCAGCATTTT

clone size: few
J gene: TRBJ2-3
D gene: TRBD2
V gene: TRBV5-1
CDR3 protein: CASSLTSGRALADTQYF
CDR3 DNA: TGCGCCAGCAGCTTGACTAGCGGGAGGGCCTTAGCAGATACGCAGTATTTT

clone size: .
J gene: TRBJ2-7
D gene: .
V gene: TRBV11-2
CDR3 protein: CASSSLQTRPREQYF
CDR3 DNA: TGTGCCAGCAGCTCTTTACAAACCCGCCCCCGCGAGCAGTACTTC

clone size: .
J gene: TRBJ1-1
D gene: TRBD1
V gene: TRBV7-3
CDR3 protein: CASSLGGTGLQNTEAFF
CDR3 DNA: TGTGCCAGCAGCTTAGGCGGGACAGGCCTTCAGAACACTGAAGCTTTCTTT

clone size: .
J gene: TRBJ2-1
D gene: TRBD2
V gene: TRBV7-9
CDR3 protein: CASSSGLGYNEQFF
CDR3 DNA: TGTGCCAGCAGCTCGGGACTAGGTTACAATGAGCAGTTCTTC

clone size: few
J gene: TRBJ1-3
D gene: .
V gene: TRBV20-1
CDR3 protein: CSASGEAGNTIYF
CDR3 DNA: TGCAGTGCTTCTGGGGAGGCTGGAAACACCATATATTTT

clone size: .
J gene: TRBJ2-1
D gene: .
V gene: TRBV7-2
CDR3 protein: CASSLPSRHEQFF
CDR3 DNA: TGTGCCAGCAGCTTGCCGAGCCGCCATGAGCAGTTCTTC

clone size: few
J gene: TRBJ2-2
D gene: .
V gene: TRBV20-1
CDR3 protein: CSASVVNTGELFF
CDR3 DNA: TGCAGTGCTAGTGTTGTGAACACCGGGGAGCTGTTTTTT

clone size: .
J gene: TRBJ2-3
D gene: .
V gene: TRBV20-1
CDR3 protein: CSASGGPDTQYF
CDR3 DNA: TGCAGTGCTAGTGGAGGGCCAGATACGCAGTATTTT